This T cell receptor (beta chain) originates from a study of metastatic and nonmetastatic thyroid tumors. The wider study: Repertoire comparisons spanned blood and tumor or nodule tissue from malignant and benign thyroid patients.

This clone has a handful of counts. Not a single patient had been given any form of treatment at any point before undergoing thyroid surgery. As originally analysed: Clinicopathological groups supplied CDR3 differences that were used to build a distant-metastasis classifier for papillary thyroid cancer. TCRdb reassembled clones from the PCR reads with MiXCR. The V and J calls and clone size are TCRdb's, not the authors'. The table shows 25,000 to 30,000 clones, with 3.7% occurring only once. This CDR3 comprises 14 residues. V was cut by 4 bases and J by 3 bases, with 14 bases left in between. Germline-derived CDR1 and CDR2 are SGDLS and YYNGEE.

Sequenced material: blood. This rearrangement joins TRBV9 to TRBJ2-7, with D possibly being TRBD1 (5 bases). The sequence was obtained from a male donor with papillary thyroid cancer or a benign thyroid nodule (not recorded which). Some clones in this sample may be carry-over from other donors' samples. The CDR3 region is CASSSRGQDYEQYF. The CDR3 DNA is TGTGCCAGCAGCTCTCGTGGACAAGACTACGAGCAGTACTTC. The full variable domain, with the rest looked up from reference TRBV9 and TRBJ2-7, is DSGVTQTPKHLITATGQRVTLRCSPRSGDLSVYWYQQSLDQGLQFLIQYYNGEERAKGNILERFSAQQFPDLHSELNLSSLELGDSALYFCASSSRGQDYEQYFGPGTRLTVT.